This T cell receptor (beta chain) was sequenced during a study of monozygotic twins with inflammatory bowel disease (dated by TCRdb to about 2019). About the investigation overall: The complete study included 28 monozygotic twin pairs: 19 IBD-discordant Danish pairs and nine German pairs, of which four were IBD-concordant and five were IBD-discordant. The search for disease-associated traits relied mainly on comparing IBD patients with their genetically identical healthy co-twins within discordant pairs. Each individual had, on average, about 151 000 unique TCRalpha sequences and 181 000 unique TCRbeta sequences available for analysis. The paper as a whole reports these results and caveats: Fewer clonotypes were shared with other individuals by IBD patients than by healthy twins, most markedly in patients showing signs of disease activity. Background noise and inter-individual variability may have been introduced into the repertoires by the differing immunosuppressive treatments among patients. Different T cell subtypes could not be distinguished in the analysis. Repertoire similarity did not differ between concordant and discordant twins, possibly due to limited statistical power. The results gave no support for a single strong signal or clonotype linked to IBD. IBD patients had lower TCRbeta repertoire diversity, measured by the inverse Simpson index, than their healthy co-twins.

Details on this clonotype: The antigen it binds to is not known.

The germline V gene supplies CDR1 SGHRS and CDR2 YFSETQ. Its CDR3 holds 15 amino acids, cysteine through phenylalanine. No DNA is given. A 2.5 ml peripheral blood sample was drawn into PAXgene tubes per donor and stored at -80°C. Total RNA was isolated from whole blood with the PAXgene blood miRNA kit on an automated QIAcube, without T cell sorting. Peripheral blood from monozygotic twin pairs who were concordant or discordant for inflammatory bowel disease underwent deep TCRalpha and TCRbeta repertoire profiling using unique molecular barcoding. Smoking habits were recorded for all twin pairs, with individuals classified as current, former or never smokers. Receptors were amplified or captured by 5' RACE. The input for every TCR library was 3,500 to 4,500 ng of total RNA. For each sample, cDNA synthesis was carried out in eight separate reactions using SMARTScribe reverse transcriptase. During cDNA synthesis, template switching was used to introduce unique molecular identifiers that contained a 6-nucleotide sample barcode. TCRalpha and TCRbeta cDNA was amplified in two nested PCRs of around 15 and 9 cycles, and bead purification was carried out after each PCR. Before amplification, the cDNA was treated with uracil DNA-glycosylase and purified using the QIAquick PCR purification kit. The second PCR added Illumina TruSeq-compatible adapters along with sample-specific barcodes. TapeStation and Qubit were used to check library quality and concentration, and around 4.7 ng of each library was pooled. The pooled libraries were sequenced with 2 x 100 bp reads and custom sequencing primers on an Illumina HiSeq2500 single-index Rapid Run. In the paper's pipeline: MiGEC version 1.2.6 was used for UMI-based consensus assembly to correct PCR and sequencing errors. MiXCR version 2.1.1 handled V(D)J alignment, clonotype assembly and CDR3 extraction. Gene usage, clonotype sharing and MAIT/NKT TCR abundance were normalised by analysing the top 1000, 10 000 and 20 000 clonotypes per sample. Diversity was computed as the inverse Simpson index with the vegan R package after downsampling to 27 000 UMIs. Paired Mann-Whitney U tests were applied to discordant twin pairs, with Benjamini-Hochberg correction for multiple testing. Reads reprocessed by TCRdb are summarized as one entry per CDR3 protein sequence, and DNA is absent. The V and J calls reflect TCRdb's pipeline rather than the authors' work. The table of this sample itemizes around 200,000 distinct CDR3 sequences. The ten largest clonotypes hold roughly 1.5% of the sample.

This TCR derives from a human donor with ulcerative colitis or Crohn's disease, or a healthy co-twin of an affected twin (not recorded which). The chain links TRBV5-1 with TRBJ2-7. Sample: blood. The CDR3 protein is CASSLLSYGSGEQYF.